What follows are 14 T cell receptor beta chains derived from one specimen sequenced in a study of T cell responses to AZD1222 COVID-19 vaccine. Here immunoSEQ multiplex PCR was the method, and the copy in TCRdb shows in-frame clones only, minus some. The data contain 130,000 or so clones, over 75% of them singletons. The input for sequencing was peripheral blood, taken 28 days after the second dose of the MenACWY control vaccine. These receptors all stem from an adult who received the MenACWY meningococcal vaccine as a control.

The chain combines TRBV7-9 with TRBJ2-7; 9 positions match TRBD1. The V and J ends lost 0 bases and 2 bases, in that order; junction bases with no gene match: 8. Germline V lookup: CDR1 SEHNR, CDR2 FQNEAQ (reference sequence). The CDR3 is made up of 17 amino acids. The CDR3 coding sequence is TGTGCCAGCAGCTTAGCGTTGGGGGGACAGGGTGCCTACGAGCAGTACTTC. It encodes CASSLALGGQGAYEQYF.

J is TRBJ2-5 and V is TRBV12-3 or TRBV12-4; 7 nucleotides line up with TRBD1. V was clipped by 8 bases and J by 2 bases; unmatched bases: 5. The CDR3 contains 13 residues. CDR3 coding DNA: TGTGCCAGCGGGCCAGGGGGACAAGAGACCCAGTACTTC. It encodes CASGPGGQETQYF.

V and J are TRBV10-3 and TRBJ1-5; D call uncertain. Trimming took off 0 bases at V and 3 bases at J, with 9 bases between the two ends. The CDR3 is 15 residues long. Germline V lookup: CDR1 ENHRY, CDR2 SYGVKD. This CDR3 reads CAISESLQHNQPQHF. DNA for the CDR3: TGTGCCATCAGTGAGTCACTACAGCACAATCAGCCCCAGCATTTT.

This clone has a handful of counts. The genes are TRBV6-5 and TRBJ1-2, with TRBD1 identical over 10 bases. Per germline, CDR1 MNHEY and CDR2 SVGAGI. V was clipped by 7 bases and J by 8 bases; unmatched bases: 7. The CDR3 contains 13 residues. The CDR3 region is CASTPGQGVGYTF. DNA for the CDR3: TGTGCCAGCACCCCCGGACAGGGGGTCGGCTACACCTTC.

The rearrangement links TRBV6-1 to TRBJ2-2, with D perhaps TRBD1 (6 bases). From germline, CDR1 is MNHNS and CDR2 SASEGT. The CDR3 sequence is 16 residues long. Trimming shortened V by 3 bases and J by 5 bases, and 16 bases separated the two germline ends. The CDR3 spells CASSDPTTGATGELFF. CDR3 in DNA: TGTGCCAGCAGTGACCCTACGACAGGCGCTACCGGGGAGCTGTTTTTT.

The V gene is TRBV5-1, the J gene TRBJ1-4; D unclear. The CDR3 sequence is 14 residues long. V was trimmed by 6 bases and J by 3 bases, leaving 12 bases between them. Germline CDR1 is SGHRS and CDR2 is YFSETQ. Written as DNA, the CDR3 is TGCGCCAGCAATCCGGGAGCTCCTAATGAAAAACTGTTTTTT. Translating gives CASNPGAPNEKLFF.

J is TRBJ1-2 and V is TRBV12-3 or TRBV12-4; possibly TRBD1 for D (6 bases). The CDR3 sequence is 13 residues long. V shed 6 bases and J shed 0 bases, with 8 bases lying between them. The CDR3 DNA reads as TGTGCCAGCAGCCGACAGGCTAACTATGGCTACACCTTC. It is translated as CASSRQANYGYTF.

The genes are TRBV7-2 and TRBJ2-7, with D possibly being TRBD2 (6 bases). V was shortened by 5 bases and J by 3 bases, with 17 bases between the two germline ends. The germline gives CDR1 SGHTA, CDR2 FQGNSA. CDR3 length equals 15 residues. The DNA for the CDR3 is TGTGCCAGCAGCCCGGGGACTCCTTACCTCTACGAGCAGTACGTC. It is translated as CASSPGTPYLYEQYV.

The rearrangement links TRBV7-9 to TRBJ1-3; D gene uncertain. The germline gives CDR1 SEHNR, CDR2 FQNEAQ (reference sequence). Trimming pared 0 bases from V and 4 bases from J, leaving 16 bases between. There are 17 residues in the CDR3. The CDR3 DNA sequence: TGTGCCAGCAGCTTAGCGCGTGGCCTCAAAGAAGGAAACACCATATATTTT. Protein: CASSLARGLKEGNTIYF.

The genes are TRBV5-8 and TRBJ1-5; possible D gene TRBD1, 6 bases. Trimming took off 4 bases at V and 2 bases at J, with 19 bases between the two ends. Germline values: CDR1 SGHTS, CDR2 YDEGEE. CDR3 size: 17 residues. The DNA of the CDR3 is TGTGCCAGCAGCACTAACAGGGATCCGCTCGGCAATCAGCCCCAGCATTTT. Its translation: CASSTNRDPLGNQPQHF.

The V call is TRBV7-9, the J call TRBJ1-4; D possibly corresponds to TRBD1 (5 bases). Germline CDR1 reads SEHNR; CDR2 reads FQNEAQ (reference sequence). The length of the CDR3 is 16 residues. V lost 7 bases and J 1 base, leaving 16 bases between the germline ends. The CDR3 sequence is CASNSGRGGTNEKLFF. CDR3 sequence (DNA): TGTGCCAGCAACTCCGGCCGGGGGGGAACTAATGAAAAACTGTTTTTT. Combining the CDR3 with reference TRBV7-9 and TRBJ1-4 gives the whole variable domain DTGVSQNPRHKITKRGQNVTFRCDPISEHNRLYWYRQTLGQGPEFLTYFQNEAQLEKSRLLSDRFSAERPKGSFSTLEIQRTEQGDSAMYLCASNSGRGGTNEKLFFGSGTQLSVL.

This chain joins TRBV27 and TRBJ2-1; D gene unclear. The germline gives CDR1 MNHEY, CDR2 SMNVEV (reference sequence). This CDR3 is 13 amino acids long. V was cut by 8 bases and J by 4 bases, with 12 bases left in between. The CDR3, as DNA: TGTGCCAGCTTCAGTTTCGGTTACAATGAGCAGTTCTTC. It specifies CASFSFGYNEQFF.

The chain is built from TRBV5-4 and TRBJ1-1, with 7 bases matching TRBD1. There are 13 residues in the CDR3. Trimming took 4 bases from V and 5 from J; bases not matched to a gene: 5. From germline, CDR1 is SGHNT and CDR2 YYREEE (reference sequence). CDR3 DNA: TGTGCCAGCAGCCCAGGGGGAGGAACTGAAGCTTTCTTT. Encoded protein: CASSPGGGTEAFF.

This chain connects TRBV7-8 to TRBJ1-2, with TRBD1 matching 8 bases. CDR3 length: 15 amino acids. The V gene's germline CDR1 is SGHVS and CDR2 FQNEAQ. With 5 bases clipped from V and 0 bases from J, the junction kept 5 bases outside the gene matches. The CDR3 DNA reads as TGTGCCAGCAGCCCCCGGACAGGGTCTAACTATGGCTACACCTTC. Translation gives CASSPRTGSNYGYTF.